This TCR beta chain stems from a study of T-cell memory formation after mild COVID-19. This clonotype turned up a few times. One entry per CDR3 protein results from TCRdb running MiXCR on the 5' RACE reads. The table includes 100,000 or so distinct CDR3 sequences, roughly 11% detected once. Deletions cut 3 bases from V and 9 bases from J, with 6 bases between. The germline gives CDR1 SEHNR, CDR2 FQNEAQ (reference sequence). The CDR3 length is 11 residues. The chain employs TRBV7-9 and TRBJ2-1, with no clear D. Sequenced input: PBMCs or a T cell subset sorted from them (not recorded which). The TCR was taken from a man aged 18 to 29 who had mild COVID-19 (a few samples of this study predate the infection). Cell type and time point are not known. CDR3 bases: TGTGCCAGCAGCTTTCGAGTTGAGCAGTTCTTC. The encoded protein is CASSFRVEQFF.